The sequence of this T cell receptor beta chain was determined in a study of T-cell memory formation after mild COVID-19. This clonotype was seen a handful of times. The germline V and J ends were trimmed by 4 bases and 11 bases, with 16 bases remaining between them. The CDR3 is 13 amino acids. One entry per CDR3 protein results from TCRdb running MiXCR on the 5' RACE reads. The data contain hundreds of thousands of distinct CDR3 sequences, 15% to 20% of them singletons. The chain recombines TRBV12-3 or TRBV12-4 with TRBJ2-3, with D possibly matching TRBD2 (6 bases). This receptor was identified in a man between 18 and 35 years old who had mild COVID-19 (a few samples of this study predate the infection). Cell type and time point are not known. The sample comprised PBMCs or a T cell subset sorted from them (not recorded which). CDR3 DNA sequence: TGTGCCAGCAGTTGGGGGGTGGGAGCGGGGCAGTATTTT. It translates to CASSWGVGAGQYF.